This T cell receptor (beta chain) was identified in a study of T cell repertoires in cytomegalovirus infection. TCRdb fed the reads into MiXCR, producing one record per CDR3 protein. Among around 450,000 distinct CDR3 sequences listed, around 11% were seen once. CDR1 is KGHSH, CDR2 LQKENI, per germline. This CDR3 region has 15 residues. Trimming shortened V by 4 bases and J by 0 bases, and 12 bases separated the two germline ends. This clonotype was recorded at least ten times. The sequencing sample was made of PBMCs. The sequence derives from a human donor in good health (CMV status not recorded). Some clones in this sample may be carry-over from other donors' samples. This chain connects TRBV18 to TRBJ1-1; perhaps TRBD1 as D (5 bases). This chain's CDR3 is CASSLQEFMNTEAFF. Here the CDR3 DNA reads TGTGCCAGCTCACTACAGGAATTCATGAACACTGAAGCTTTCTTT.